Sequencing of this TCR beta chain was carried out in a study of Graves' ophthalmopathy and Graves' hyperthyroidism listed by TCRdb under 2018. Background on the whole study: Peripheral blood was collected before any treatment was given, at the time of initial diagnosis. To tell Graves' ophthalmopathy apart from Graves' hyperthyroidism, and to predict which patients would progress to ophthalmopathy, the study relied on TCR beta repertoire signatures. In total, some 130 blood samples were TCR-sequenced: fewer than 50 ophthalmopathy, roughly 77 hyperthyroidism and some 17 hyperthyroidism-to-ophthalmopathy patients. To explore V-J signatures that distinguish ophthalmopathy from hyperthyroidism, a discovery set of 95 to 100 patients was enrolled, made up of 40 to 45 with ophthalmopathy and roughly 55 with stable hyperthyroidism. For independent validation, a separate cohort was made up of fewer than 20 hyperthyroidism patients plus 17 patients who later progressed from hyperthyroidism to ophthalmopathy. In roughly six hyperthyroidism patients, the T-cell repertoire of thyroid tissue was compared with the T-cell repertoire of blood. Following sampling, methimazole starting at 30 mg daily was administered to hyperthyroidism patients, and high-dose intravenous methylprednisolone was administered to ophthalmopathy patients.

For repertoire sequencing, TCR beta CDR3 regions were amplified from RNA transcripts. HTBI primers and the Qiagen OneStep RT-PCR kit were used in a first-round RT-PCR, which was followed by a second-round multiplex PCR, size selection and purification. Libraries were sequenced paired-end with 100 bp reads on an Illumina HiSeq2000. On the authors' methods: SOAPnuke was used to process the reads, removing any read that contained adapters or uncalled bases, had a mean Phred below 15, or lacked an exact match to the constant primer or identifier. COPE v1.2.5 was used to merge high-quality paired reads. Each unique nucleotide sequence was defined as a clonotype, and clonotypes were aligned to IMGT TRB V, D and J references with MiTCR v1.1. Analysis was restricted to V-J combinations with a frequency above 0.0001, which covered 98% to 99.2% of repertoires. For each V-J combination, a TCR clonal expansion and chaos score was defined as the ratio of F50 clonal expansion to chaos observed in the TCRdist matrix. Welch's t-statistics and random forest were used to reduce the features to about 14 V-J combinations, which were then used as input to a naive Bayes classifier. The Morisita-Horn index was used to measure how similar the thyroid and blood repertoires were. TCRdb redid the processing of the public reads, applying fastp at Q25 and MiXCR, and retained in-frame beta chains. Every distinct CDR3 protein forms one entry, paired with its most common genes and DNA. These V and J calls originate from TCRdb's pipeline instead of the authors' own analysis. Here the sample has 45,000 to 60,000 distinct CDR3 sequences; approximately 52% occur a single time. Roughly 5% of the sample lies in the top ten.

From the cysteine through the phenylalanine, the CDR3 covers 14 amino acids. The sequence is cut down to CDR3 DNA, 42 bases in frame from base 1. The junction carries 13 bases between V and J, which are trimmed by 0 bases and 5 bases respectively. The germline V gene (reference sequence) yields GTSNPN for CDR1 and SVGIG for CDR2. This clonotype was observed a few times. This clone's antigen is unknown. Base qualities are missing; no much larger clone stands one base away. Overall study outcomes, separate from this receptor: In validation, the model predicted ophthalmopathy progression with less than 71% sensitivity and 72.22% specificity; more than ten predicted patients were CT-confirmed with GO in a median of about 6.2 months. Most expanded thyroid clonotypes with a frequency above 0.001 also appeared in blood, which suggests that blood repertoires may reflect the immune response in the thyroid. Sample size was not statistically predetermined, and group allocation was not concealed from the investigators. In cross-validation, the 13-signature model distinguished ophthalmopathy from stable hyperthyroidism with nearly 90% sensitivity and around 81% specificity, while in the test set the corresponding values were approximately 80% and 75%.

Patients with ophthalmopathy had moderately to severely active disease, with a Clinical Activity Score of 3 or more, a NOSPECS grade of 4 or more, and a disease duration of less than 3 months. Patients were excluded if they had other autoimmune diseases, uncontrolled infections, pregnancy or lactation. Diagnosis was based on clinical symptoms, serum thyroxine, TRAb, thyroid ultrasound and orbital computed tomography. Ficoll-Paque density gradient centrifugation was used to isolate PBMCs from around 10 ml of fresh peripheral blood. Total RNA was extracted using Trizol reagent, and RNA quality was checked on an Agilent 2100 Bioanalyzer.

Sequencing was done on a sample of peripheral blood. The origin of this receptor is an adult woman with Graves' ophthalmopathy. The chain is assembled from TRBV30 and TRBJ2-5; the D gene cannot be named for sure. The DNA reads TGTGCCTGGAGTGTATCAAGGGATTTGGAGACCCAGTACTTC. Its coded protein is CAWSVSRDLETQYF.